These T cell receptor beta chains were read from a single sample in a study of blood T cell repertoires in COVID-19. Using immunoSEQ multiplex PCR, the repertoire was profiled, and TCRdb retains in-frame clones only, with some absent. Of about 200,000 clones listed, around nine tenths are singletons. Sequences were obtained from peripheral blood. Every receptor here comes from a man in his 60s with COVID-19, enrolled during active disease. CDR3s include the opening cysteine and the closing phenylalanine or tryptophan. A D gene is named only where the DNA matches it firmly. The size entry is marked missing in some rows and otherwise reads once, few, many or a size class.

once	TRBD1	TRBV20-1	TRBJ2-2	CSASRTGHTGELFF	TGCAGTGCTAGTAGGACAGGCCACACCGGGGAGCTGTTTTTT
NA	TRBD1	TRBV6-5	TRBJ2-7	CASSTGQHYEQYF	TGTGCCAGCAGTACGGGACAGCACTACGAGCAGTACTTC
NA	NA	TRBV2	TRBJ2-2	CASREQGLDTGELFF	TGTGCCAGCAGGGAACAGGGTCTCGACACCGGGGAGCTGTTTTTT
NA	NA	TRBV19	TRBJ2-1	CASSIGSAVRNEQFF	TGTGCCAGTAGTATAGGTTCCGCAGTCCGCAATGAGCAGTTCTTC
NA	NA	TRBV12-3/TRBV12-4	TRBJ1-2	CASSLGQNYGYTF	TGTGCCAGCAGTTTAGGCCAGAACTATGGCTACACCTTC
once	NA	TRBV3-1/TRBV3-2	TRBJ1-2	CASSPGDRPNYGYTF	TGTGCCAGCAGCCCAGGGGACCGGCCTAACTATGGCTACACCTTC
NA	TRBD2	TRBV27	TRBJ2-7	CASSSTLAGRVYEQYF	TGTGCCAGCAGTTCCACACTAGCGGGGAGGGTATACGAGCAGTACTTC
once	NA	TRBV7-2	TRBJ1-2	CASSLQRGNGYTF	TGTGCCAGCAGCCTTCAAAGGGGCAATGGCTACACCTTC
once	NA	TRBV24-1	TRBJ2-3	CATSDPGLADTQYF	TGTGCCACCAGTGACCCCGGTCTCGCGGATACGCAGTATTTT
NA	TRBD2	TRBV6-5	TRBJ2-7	CASSYSSGNSYEQYF	TGTGCCAGCAGTTACTCGAGCGGGAACTCCTACGAGCAGTACTTC
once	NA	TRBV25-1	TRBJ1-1	CASSSKWNTEAFF	TGTGCCAGCAGTTCAAAATGGAACACTGAAGCTTTCTTT
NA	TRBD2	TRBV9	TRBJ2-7	CASSVGREIYEQYF	TGTGCCAGCAGCGTAGGGCGGGAGATCTACGAGCAGTACTTC
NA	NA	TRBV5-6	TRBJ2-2	CASSFRMRAGELFF	TGTGCCAGCAGCTTTAGGATGCGGGCCGGGGAGCTGTTTTTT
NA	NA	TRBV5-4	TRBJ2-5	CASSASQGETQYF	TGTGCCAGCAGCGCATCCCAGGGGGAGACCCAGTACTTC
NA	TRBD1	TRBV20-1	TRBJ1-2	CSASLSGGSNYGYTF	TGCAGTGCTAGTTTATCAGGGGGCTCTAACTATGGCTACACCTTC
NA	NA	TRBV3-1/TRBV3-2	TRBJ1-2	CASSQDTGSGYTF	TGTGCCAGCAGCCAAGATACGGGTTCGGGCTACACCTTC
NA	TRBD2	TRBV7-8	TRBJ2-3	CASSPITSGGGTDTQYF	TGTGCCAGCAGCCCTATTACTAGCGGGGGCGGCACAGATACGCAGTATTTT
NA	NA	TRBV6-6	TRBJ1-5	CASSSRKGGVDQPQHF	TGTGCCAGCAGTTCCAGAAAAGGGGGAGTTGATCAGCCCCAGCATTTT
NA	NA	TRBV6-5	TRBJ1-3	CASRRTREEGNTIYF	TGTGCCAGCAGACGGACACGCGAGGAGGGAAACACCATATATTTT
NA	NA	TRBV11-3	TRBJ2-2	CASSSAPLPGGELFF	TGTGCCAGCAGCTCCGCGCCCCTCCCGGGCGGGGAGCTGTTTTTT
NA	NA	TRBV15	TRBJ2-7	CATSRGGSGGGAYEQYF	TGTGCCACCAGCAGAGGGGGTTCTGGCGGAGGCGCCTACGAGCAGTACTTC
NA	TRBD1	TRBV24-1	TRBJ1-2	CATSDSRTGDYGYTF	TGTGCCACCAGTGATTCCCGGACAGGGGACTATGGCTACACCTTC
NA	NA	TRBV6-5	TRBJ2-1	CASSYSMARGASEQFF	TGTGCCAGCAGTTACTCGATGGCCCGGGGGGCTAGTGAGCAGTTCTTC
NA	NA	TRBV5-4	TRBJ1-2	CASSLSNYGYTF	TGTGCCAGCAGCCTCTCTAACTATGGCTACACCTTC
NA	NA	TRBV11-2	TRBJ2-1	CASSLDIGGDEQFF	TGTGCCAGCAGCTTAGATATTGGGGGCGATGAGCAGTTCTTC
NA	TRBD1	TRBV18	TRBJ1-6	CASSPGQENNSPLHF	TGTGCCAGCTCACCGGGACAGGAGAATAATTCACCCCTCCACTTT
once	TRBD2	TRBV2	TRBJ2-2	CASSARGAGELFF	TGTGCCAGCAGTGCCCGGGGGGCCGGGGAGCTGTTTTTT
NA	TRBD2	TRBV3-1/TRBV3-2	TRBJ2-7	CASSQLFSGGPYEQYF	TGTGCCAGCAGCCAACTTTTTAGCGGGGGCCCCTACGAGCAGTACTTC
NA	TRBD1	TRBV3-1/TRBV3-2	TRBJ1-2	CASSQSGIQGREGYTF	TGTGCCAGCAGCCAATCTGGGATACAGGGGCGAGAGGGCTACACCTTC
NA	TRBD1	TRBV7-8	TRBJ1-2	CASSSKQGGNYGYTF	TGTGCCAGCAGCTCGAAACAGGGGGGGAACTATGGCTACACCTTC
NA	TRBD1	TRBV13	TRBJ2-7	CASSLRSPRDRGTRATYEQYF	TGTGCCAGCAGCCTGCGATCCCCCCGGGACAGGGGGACCAGAGCCACCTACGAGCAGTACTTC
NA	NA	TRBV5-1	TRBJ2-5	CASTLQETQYF	TGCGCCAGCACCCTCCAAGAGACCCAGTACTTC
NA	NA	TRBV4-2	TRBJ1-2	CASSQDLGAYGYTF	TGTGCCAGCAGCCAAGATTTGGGGGCGTATGGCTACACCTTC
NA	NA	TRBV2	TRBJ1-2	CASTKRQADYGYTF	TGTGCCAGCACCAAACGACAGGCGGACTATGGCTACACCTTC
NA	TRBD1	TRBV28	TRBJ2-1	CASTPDRVGYNEQFF	TGTGCCAGCACCCCTGACAGGGTGGGGTACAATGAGCAGTTCTTC
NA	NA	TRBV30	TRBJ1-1	CAWSGEVRGEAFF	TGTGCCTGGAGTGGGGAAGTCCGGGGTGAAGCTTTCTTT
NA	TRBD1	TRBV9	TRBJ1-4	CASSVGGSGQYEKLFF	TGTGCCAGCAGCGTAGGGGGTTCGGGACAGTATGAAAAACTGTTTTTT
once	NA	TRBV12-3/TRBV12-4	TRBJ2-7	CASSWGPGEQYF	TGTGCCAGCAGTTGGGGCCCTGGGGAGCAGTACTTC
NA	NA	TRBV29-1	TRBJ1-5	CSVGGAGSNQPQHF	TGCAGCGTGGGAGGGGCTGGAAGCAATCAGCCCCAGCATTTT
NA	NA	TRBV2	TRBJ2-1	CASKTGSQANEQFF	TGTGCCAGCAAGACCGGGTCCCAAGCCAATGAGCAGTTCTTC
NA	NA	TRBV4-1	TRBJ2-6	CASSQDFPSSGANVLTF	TGCGCCAGCAGCCAAGATTTTCCCAGCTCTGGGGCCAACGTCCTGACTTTC